The 30 T cell receptor delta chains given below trace back to one sample, sequenced in a study of gamma-delta T cells after stem cell transplantation. TCRdb repeated clone calling on the RT-PCR reads with CATT. The data contain fewer than 650 delta-chain clones, around 43% of them singletons. The sample comprised gamma-delta T cells. The receptors were gathered from a human donor. It is not recorded whose cells these are; they may come from a transplant donor.

In regard to this clone: A far larger clone is only one base removed, so a read error is likely. This chain joins TRDV1 and TRDJ1; either TRDD2 or TRDD3 may fit D (7 bases each). The CDR3 sequence is 21 residues long. Trimming removed 2 bases at V and 7 bases at J, with 35 bases between. Germline V gene sequence: CDR1 TSWWSYY, CDR2 QGS. CDR3 sequence (DNA): TGTGCTCTTGGGGAAGCCTCCTTCCTGCTGACTTACTGGGGCCCTCCGTGTAAACTCATCTTT. It yields the protein CALGEASFLLTYWGPPCKLIF.

Notes on this clone: TCRdb shows a much larger clone's protein in place of this DNA's translation, and the two differ at residue 3, likely through a read error; the protein shown is translated from the DNA. CDR3 sequence reads: CAIETPISHADKLIF. CDR3 coding DNA: TGTGCCATTGAGACCCCTATATCCCACGCCGATAAACTCATCTTT. The chain links TRDV3 to TRDJ1; no clear D. The CDR3 consists of 15 residues. Trimming cost V 5 bases and J 3 bases, with 22 bases left between them. Per germline, CDR1 TVYSNPD and CDR2 GDNSRS (reference sequence).

The gene calls are TRDV1 and TRDJ1; TRDD2 matches at 7 bases. Trimming took 4 bases from V and 11 from J; bases not matched to a gene: 19. Germline CDR1 and CDR2: TSWWSYY and QGS. The CDR3 extends over 16 amino acids. For the CDR3, the DNA is TGTGCTCTTGGGGTGGCCTTCCTTCTAGGGACCAGGAGTCTCATCTTT. Protein: CALGVAFLLGTRSLIF.

This clone has a handful of counts. The likely explanation is a read error, given a far larger clone one base away. This sequence joins TRDV1 and TRDJ1; either TRDD2 or TRDD3 may supply D (7 bases each). The ends were cut back, 2 bases at V and 7 bases at J, with 35 bases in the middle. Germline assignment: CDR1 TSWWSYY and CDR2 QGS. The CDR3 loop spans 21 amino acids. CDR3 residues: CALGEASFLLTYWGPSGKLIF. The DNA of the CDR3 is TGTGCTCTTGGGGAAGCCTCCTTCCTGCTGACTTACTGGGGCCCTTCGGGTAAACTCATCTTT.

The chain is built from TRDV2 and TRDJ1; D perhaps matches TRDD3 (5 bases). CDR1 and CDR2 (germline): GEAIGNYY, EKD. This CDR3 contains 13 residues. Trimming took 0 bases from V and 8 from J, leaving 12 bases between them. The CDR3 reads CACDTATPGKLIF. The CDR3 nucleotides read TGTGCCTGTGACACCGCTACTCCTGGGAAACTCATCTTT.

In nucleotides, the CDR3 is TGTGCTCTTGGGGCACGAACGTTACCCTGGGGGATAGAGGGCCGAAGAGTGTACACCGATAAACTCATCTTT. Protein sequence: CALGARTLPWGIEGRRVYTDKLIF. The chain is built from TRDV1 and TRDJ1, with 10 bases identical to TRDD3. The germline V gene has CDR1 TSWWSYY and CDR2 QGS. J was trimmed by 0 bases and V by 4 bases; bases with no gene match: 29. The CDR3 sequence is 24 residues long.

As for this clone: TCRdb's entry gives the protein of a much larger clone, which mismatches this DNA's translation at residue 21, likely from a read error; the protein reported here is translated from the DNA. This chain's CDR3 is CACDTVSGWGTPLRLSSWDTPQMFF. DNA for the CDR3: TGTGCCTGTGACACCGTGAGTGGATGGGGGACCCCGCTTCGTTTATCGTCCTGGGACACCCCACAAATGTTTTTC. The chain uses TRDV2 and TRDJ3; 7 nucleotides match TRDD3. The ends lost 0 bases at V and 19 bases at J; junction bases unmatched: 44. The CDR3 is 25 residues long. The germline V gene has CDR1 GEAIGNYY and CDR2 EKD.

The V call is TRDV2, the J call TRDJ1, with a tentative D call TRDD3 (6 bases). Per germline, CDR1 GEAIGNYY and CDR2 EKD. The V and J ends lost 0 bases and 0 bases respectively, with 10 bases between them. CDR3 size: 15 residues. The CDR3 here is CACDTLGIYTDKLIF. The CDR3 region has the DNA TGTGCCTGTGACACCCTGGGGATCTACACCGATAAACTCATCTTT.

This clone occurred a few times. A far bigger clonotype differs at one base, so this is likely a read error. The chain has TRDV1 and TRDJ1; no reliable D call. This CDR3 spans 22 amino acids. Germline CDR1 is TSWWSYY and CDR2 is QGS. CDR3 nucleotides: TGTGCTCTTGGGGACTTACGGCTGGTTTGGTTTGACACTCCCGACTACACCGATAAACTCACCTTT. Amino acid sequence: CALGDLRLVWFDTPDYTDKLTF.

This clone was seen more than once but under ten times. It differs at one base from a far larger clone, so likely a read error. The chain combines TRDV3 with TRDJ1; D is uncertain. V gave up 2 bases and J gave up 3 bases, with 19 bases separating them. CDR1 and CDR2 from the germline V gene are TVYSNPD and GDNSRS (reference sequence). This CDR3 is 15 amino acids long. The DNA for the CDR3 is TGTGCCTTTGAGACCCCTATACCCCACGCCGATAAACTCATCTTT. Translating it yields CAFETPIPHADKLIF.

Notes on this clone: A much larger clonotype is one base distant, so this may be a read error. The J gene is TRDJ1, the V gene TRDV3, with D tentatively TRDD3 (5 bases). The V end was cut by 3 bases, the J end by 10 bases, with 33 bases between. Germline assignment: CDR1 TVYSNPD and CDR2 GDNSRS (reference sequence). The CDR3 sequence is 17 residues long. CDR3 sequence reads: CAFPGLGGREDEDALIF. DNA of the CDR3: TGTGCCTTCCCAGGCCTGGGTGGACGTGAGGACGAAGACGCACTCATCTTT.

This clone has more than one count but fewer than ten. With a much larger clone just one base away, this may be a read error. Other DNA variants within this sample encode the same CDR3. V is TRDV1 and J is TRDJ1; TRDD3 aligns across 11 bases. In germline, CDR1 is TSWWSYY, CDR2 QGS. This CDR3 is built from 21 residues. Trimming at V came to 2 bases and at J to 5 bases, leaving 22 bases not matched to a gene. The DNA for the CDR3 is TGTGCTCTTGGGGAAGACGATTGGGACCGACTGGGGGATAGGTGCACTGATAAACTCATCTTT. As protein: CALGEDDWDRLGDRCTDKLIF.

Notes on this clone: This probably arose from a read error, given a far larger clone one base away. CDR3 bases: TGTGCTCTTGGGGAAGCCTCCTACCTGCTGACTTACTGGGGCCCTCCGGGTAAACTCATCTTT. It translates to CALGEASYLLTYWGPPGKLIF. The V gene is TRDV1, the J gene TRDJ1, with TRDD3 as a possible D gene (7 bases). Trimming took 2 bases from V and 7 from J, leaving 35 bases between them. The CDR3 runs to 21 residues. CDR1 and CDR2 (germline): TSWWSYY, QGS.

This chain joins TRDV1 and TRDJ1, with TRDD3 identical over 8 bases. Trimming removed 0 bases from V and 1 base from J; junction bases left unmatched: 28. CDR1 is TSWWSYY, CDR2 QGS, per germline. This CDR3 has 24 residues. The CDR3 protein is CALGELGFGETGLGVGLITDKLIF. The DNA for the CDR3 is TGTGCTCTTGGGGAACTAGGGTTCGGTGAGACCGGACTGGGGGTTGGCCTAATCACCGATAAACTCATCTTT.

This clone came up once. The rearrangement joins TRDV2 to TRDJ1, with 9 bases identical to TRDD3. Germline loops: CDR1 GEAIGNYY, CDR2 EKD. The length of the CDR3 is 18 residues. V gave up 0 bases and J gave up 3 bases; unmatched junction bases: 13. CDR3 residues: CACDTVSRGIPVSDKLIF. DNA for the CDR3: TGTGCCTGTGACACCGTCAGCCGGGGGATACCGGTCTCCGATAAACTCATCTTT.

Concerning this clone: This likely traces to a read error, being one base from a far larger clone. The CDR3 spells CALGDLRLVWFGTPDYTDKLIF. The CDR3 DNA reads TGTGCTCTTGGGGACTTACGGCTGGTTTGGTTTGGCACTCCCGACTACACCGATAAACTCATCTTT. The chain couples TRDV1 to TRDJ1; no definite D call. The germline CDR1 and CDR2 sequences are TSWWSYY and QGS. The V end lost 3 bases, the J end lost 0 bases, and 32 bases lay between the germline ends. This CDR3 region has 22 residues.

Relative to its sample, this clone is large (0.1 to 1%). The CDR3 reads CACDTGNWGIRYTDKLIF. The CDR3 coding sequence is TGTGCCTGTGACACCGGAAATTGGGGGATACGGTACACCGATAAACTCATCTTT. The chain recombines TRDV2 with TRDJ1; the match to TRDD3 covers 11 bases. The germline V gene encodes CDR1 GEAIGNYY and CDR2 EKD. V shed 0 bases and J 0 bases; nucleotides not matched to a gene: 8. The CDR3 loop spans 18 amino acids.

This clone was detected a few times. The gene calls are TRDV1 and TRDJ1, with 13 nucleotides matching TRDD3. In germline, CDR1 is TSWWSYY, CDR2 QGS. V dropped 1 base and J dropped 2; count of bases not matched to a gene: 28. The CDR3 spans 25 residues. CDR3 DNA: TGTGCTCTTGGGGAACAGAAAATTCCCTTCCTACCACTTCACTGGGGGATACGTGGTACCGATAAACTCATCTTT. This encodes CALGEQKIPFLPLHWGIRGTDKLIF.

A note on this clone: A far larger clone is only one base removed, so a read error is likely. The J gene is TRDJ1, the V gene TRDV1; D is undetermined. Per the germline V gene, CDR1 is TSWWSYY and CDR2 is QGS. CDR3 length equals 22 residues. V was shortened by 3 bases and J by 0 bases, with 32 bases between the two germline ends. The CDR3: CALGDLRLVWFDTPGYTDKLIF. In DNA, the CDR3 is TGTGCTCTTGGGGACTTACGGCTGGTTTGGTTTGACACTCCCGGCTACACCGATAAACTCATCTTT.

This clone appeared a few times. For this DNA, TCRdb reports the protein of a much larger clone, which diverges at residues 21 and 22, most likely from a read error; the protein presented here is translated directly from the DNA. The chain employs TRDV2 and TRDJ3; 7 bases are shared with TRDD3. The CDR3 contains 25 residues. V gave up 0 bases and J gave up 19 bases; unmatched junction bases: 44. The germline V gene encodes CDR1 GEAIGNYY and CDR2 EKD. CDR3 coding DNA: TGTGCCTGTGACACCGTGAGTGGATGGGGGACCCCGCTTCGTTTATCGTCCTGGGACACCCTACACATGTTTTTC. Translation: CACDTVSGWGTPLRLSSWDTLHMFF.

This clone was seen a few times. This may be a read error: a much more frequent sequence differs by one nucleotide. This rearrangement joins TRDV1 to TRDJ1; D is possibly TRDD3 (6 bases). The CDR3 sequence is 21 residues long. Deletions cut 2 bases from V and 1 base from J, with 29 bases between. CDR1 and CDR2 from the germline V gene are TSWWSYY and QGS. The CDR3 nucleotides are TGTGCTCTTGGGGAAGACGATTGGGACCGACTGTGGGATAGGTGCACCGATAAACTCATCTTT. Its translation: CALGEDDWDRLWDRCTDKLIF.

For this clone: With a much larger clone just one base away, this may be a read error. This rearrangement joins TRDV1 to TRDJ1; TRDD3 matches 8 bases. CDR1 is TSWWSYY and CDR2 is QGS in the germline V gene. The CDR3 consists of 20 residues. Trimming cost V 2 bases and J 1 base; bases outside gene matches: 18. The CDR3 DNA follows: TGTGCTCTTGGGGAAAGGCGCTCCTGGTTACTGGGGGCTTGCACCGATAAACTCATCTTT. Translating it yields CALGERRSWLLGACTDKLIF.

This clone came up a few times. TCRdb lists the protein of a much larger clone for this DNA, which differs at residue 9, so this is likely a read error; the protein given here is translated from the DNA itself. This rearrangement joins TRDV3 to TRDJ1; no firm D call. Germline CDR1 TVYSNPD, CDR2 GDNSRS (reference sequence). The CDR3 extends over 15 amino acids. Trimming removed 2 bases from V and 3 bases from J, with 19 bases in between. The CDR3 bases are TGTGCCTTTGAGACCCCTATATCCCGCGCCGATAAACTCATCTTT. It codes for CAFETPISRADKLIF.

This clone was counted only a few times. Only one base separates this from a far larger clonotype, so it likely reflects a read error. The rearrangement joins TRDV1 to TRDJ1; D tentatively fits TRDD2 or TRDD3 (7 bases each). Trimming stripped 2 bases from V and 5 bases from J, with 33 bases between. The CDR3 covers 21 residues. CDR1 and CDR2 (germline): TSWWSYY, QGS. CDR3 bases: TGTGCTCTTGGGGAAGCCTCCTTCCTGCTGACTTACTGGGGCCCTCCGGATAAACTCATCTTT. It specifies CALGEASFLLTYWGPPDKLIF.

About this clone: A far larger clone is a single base away, which makes a read error likely. The chain employs TRDV2 and TRDJ1; 13 bases line up with TRDD3. The junction had 12 bases not matched to a gene; V was cut back by 5 bases and J by 1 base. This CDR3 spans 18 amino acids. The germline CDR1 and CDR2 sequences are GEAIGNYY and EKD. Here the CDR3 reads CACGITPYWGIRTDKLIF. The CDR3 DNA is TGTGCCTGTGGCATCACCCCCTACTGGGGGATACGCACCGATAAACTCATCTTT.

Details on this clone: A single base is all that separates this from a far larger clone, so a read error is likely. The sample holds other DNA sequences that translate to the same CDR3. This chain uses TRDV3 with TRDJ1, with D hard to call. The CDR3 spans 16 residues. Per germline, CDR1 TVYSNPD and CDR2 GDNSRS (reference sequence). CDR3 in amino acids: CAAKRSPAMGHDKLIF. CDR3 DNA sequence: TGTGCCGCAAAAAGGTCCCCTGCCATGGGCCACGATAAACTCATTTTT.

V usage is TRDV1 and J usage is TRDJ1; 13 bases map to TRDD3. Germline values: CDR1 TSWWSYY, CDR2 QGS. Trimming took 5 bases from V and 2 from J; bases not matched to a gene: 23. The CDR3 totals 22 residues. DNA for the CDR3: TGTGCTCTTGGGACACCCTTCCTGTTCCGATTACTGGGGGATACGCGGACCGATAAACTCATCTTT. Protein product: CALGTPFLFRLLGDTRTDKLIF.

This clone has more than one count but fewer than ten. A far larger clone lies a single base away; this is likely a read error. Different DNA sequences within this sample yield the same CDR3. The chain employs TRDV1 and TRDJ1, with no clear D. The germline V and J ends were trimmed by 3 bases and 0 bases, with 32 bases remaining between them. Germline lookup yields CDR1 TSWWSYY and CDR2 QGS. The CDR3 sequence is 22 residues long. CDR3 bases: TGTGCTCTTGGGGACTTACGGCTGGTTTGGTTTGACACCCCCGACTACACCGATAAACTCATCTTT. Its translation: CALGDLRLVWFDTPDYTDKLIF.

This clone came up a few times. Other DNA sequences in this specimen translate into the identical CDR3. This chain uses TRDV1 with TRDJ1, with D perhaps TRDD2 or TRDD3 (8 bases each). In germline, CDR1 is TSWWSYY, CDR2 QGS. There are 21 residues in the CDR3. V gave up 0 bases and J gave up 4 bases, with 30 bases separating them. The CDR3 DNA reads TGTGCTCTTGGGGAACTAGGCCCGCTTCCTACGATGGGGGATGTGGTCGATAAACTCATCTTT. This translates into CALGELGPLPTMGDVVDKLIF.

V gene TRDV2 combines with J gene TRDJ1; weak D call: TRDD3 (5 bases). V shed 0 bases and J shed 0 bases, with 19 bases lying between them. The germline V gene has CDR1 GEAIGNYY and CDR2 EKD. The CDR3 has 18 residues. The CDR3 spells CACDTVGTPGRYTDKLIF. The CDR3 nucleotides are TGTGCCTGTGACACCGTGGGGACCCCAGGCCGATACACCGATAAACTCATCTTT.